A single sample is the source of the 25 T cell receptor beta chains below, sequenced in a study of shared clonotypes between healthy human individuals. The method was immunoSEQ multiplex PCR; TCRdb's version includes in-frame clones alone and lacks a portion of them. The repertoire has about 1 million clones, 70% to 80% of them found once; the top ten carry about 1.5%. The specimen sequenced was memory CD4+ T cells sorted from blood. Subset meaning: CD45RA-negative fraction. The receptors were gathered from a young man in good health.

The chain employs TRBV14 and TRBJ2-1; 8 bases agree with TRBD2. Unmatched junction bases numbered 9, after V lost 0 bases and J lost 8 bases. The CDR3 has 16 residues. Germline V gene sequence: CDR1 SGHDN, CDR2 FVKESK. The CDR3: CASSQDRGLGGYEQFF. The CDR3 DNA sequence: TGTGCCAGCAGCCAAGATCGGGGACTAGGGGGATATGAGCAGTTCTTC.

V is TRBV6-1 and J is TRBJ2-2, with D possibly TRBD1 on 6 matching bases. This CDR3 contains 12 residues. CDR1 is MNHNS and CDR2 is SASEGT in the germline V gene. The V gene lost 8 bases and the J gene lost 8 bases, with 12 bases spanning the gap. CDR3 region: CASYLGTGELFF. The CDR3, as DNA: TGTGCCAGCTATTTGGGGACAGGGGAGCTGTTTTTT.

This clone was seen a handful of times. This CDR3 is also generated by other DNA sequences in the sample. J is TRBJ1-1 and V is TRBV29-1; D is perhaps TRBD1 (6 bases). Germline CDR1 is SQVTM and CDR2 is ANQGSEA. The CDR3 is 13 residues long. Trimming removed 4 bases from V and 0 bases from J, with 9 bases in between. The CDR3 protein is CSVGTALNTEAFF. The CDR3 DNA reads TGCAGCGTTGGGACAGCCCTGAACACTGAAGCTTTCTTT.

This clone was detected only once. The chain links TRBV29-1 to TRBJ2-7, with D tentatively TRBD1 (5 bases). V shed 8 bases and J shed 2 bases, with 13 bases lying between them. CDR1 and CDR2 from the germline V gene are SQVTM and ANQGSEA. CDR3 length: 12 amino acids. CDR3 in amino acids: CSFQDNTYEQYF. The CDR3 DNA reads as TGCAGCTTTCAGGACAACACCTACGAGCAGTACTTC.

The chain is built from TRBV5-1 and TRBJ2-1; 11 bases agree with TRBD1. V lost 4 bases and J lost 7; bases outside the gene matches: 10. The CDR3 is 16 amino acids. Germline V gene sequence: CDR1 SGHRS, CDR2 YFSETQ. The CDR3 sequence: CASSPTPDRGRNEQFF. The CDR3 DNA sequence: TGCGCCAGCAGCCCCACCCCGGACAGGGGGCGTAATGAGCAGTTCTTC. Together with reference TRBV5-1 and TRBJ2-1, the CDR3 gives the full variable domain: KAGVTQTPRYLIKTRGQQVTLSCSPISGHRSVSWYQQTPGQGLQFLFEYFSETQRNKGNFPGRFSGRQFSNSRSEMNVSTLELGDSALYLCASSPTPDRGRNEQFFGPGTRLTVL.

The rearrangement joins TRBV7-2 to TRBJ1-5; D ambiguous. The CDR3 loop spans 13 amino acids. V lost 2 bases, J lost 0 bases, and 2 bases lay in between. Germline V CDR1 and CDR2: SGHTA, FQGNSA. The DNA for the CDR3 is TGTGCCAGCAGCTTACGTAGCAATCAGCCCCAGCATTTT. This gives the protein CASSLRSNQPQHF. The complete variable domain, with remaining parts taken from reference TRBV7-2 and TRBJ1-5, reads GAGVSQSPSNKVTEKGKDVELRCDPISGHTALYWYRQSLGQGLEFLIYFQGNSAPDKSGLPSDRFSAERTGGSVSTLTIQRTQQEDSAVYLCASSLRSNQPQHFGDGTRLSIL.

The chain's CDR3 is CASSQDSLGALHF. The CDR3 DNA is TGTGCCAGCAGCCAAGATTCCCTTGGGGCCCTCCACTTT. V usage is TRBV4-2 and J usage is TRBJ1-6; unclear D gene. The germline V gene has CDR1 LGHNA and CDR2 YNFKEQ. The CDR3 is 13 amino acids. Trimming cost V 0 bases and J 14 bases, with 11 bases left between them.

The J gene is TRBJ2-3, the V gene TRBV28; a weak D match, TRBD1 (6 bases). V was cut by 7 bases and J by 1 base, with 15 bases left in between. This CDR3 contains 15 residues. Germline loops: CDR1 MDHEN, CDR2 SYDVKM. This chain's CDR3 is CASKGAGAGTDTQYF. The CDR3 nucleotides are TGTGCCAGCAAAGGAGCAGGGGCCGGCACAGATACGCAGTATTTT.

This sequence joins TRBV7-2 and TRBJ1-4; D is unclear. The CDR3 spans 15 residues. Germline CDR1 is SGHTA and CDR2 is FQGNSA. Trimming shortened V by 10 bases and J by 0 bases, and 15 bases separated the two germline ends. The CDR3 sequence is CATARGLATNEKLFF. CDR3 sequence (DNA): TGTGCCACCGCTCGCGGTTTGGCAACTAATGAAAAACTGTTTTTT.

On this clone itself: A much larger clone differs by one base, so this may be a read error. This chain uses TRBV7-6 with TRBJ2-3; D call uncertain. Germline-derived CDR1 and CDR2 are SGHVS and FNYEAQ. The ends were cut back, 1 base at V and 2 bases at J, with 4 bases in the middle. The CDR3 runs to 13 residues. The chain's CDR3 is CASSLGITDTQYF. DNA for the CDR3: TGTGCCAGCAGCTTAGGGATCACAGATACGCAGTATTTT.

The rearrangement links TRBV15 to TRBJ2-5; 10 bases map to TRBD2. J was trimmed by 2 bases and V by 6 bases; bases with no gene match: 9. Germline CDR1 is LNHNV and CDR2 is YYDKDF (reference sequence). This CDR3 region has 16 residues. CDR3 residues: CATSQKLAGPQETQYF. In nucleotides, the CDR3 is TGTGCCACCAGTCAAAAACTAGCGGGGCCTCAAGAGACCCAGTACTTC.

Written as DNA, the CDR3 is TGTGCCAGCAATGAAGGTGCTCACAGCTACACCTTC. Its protein is CASNEGAHSYTF. V gene TRBV5-6 combines with J gene TRBJ1-2; D not resolved. Germline V gene sequence: CDR1 SGHDT, CDR2 YYEEEE. CDR3 length: 12 amino acids. With 6 bases removed from V and 9 bases from J, the gap between germline ends came to 15 bases. Full variable domain (rest looked up from reference TRBV5-6 and TRBJ1-2): DAGVTQSPTHLIKTRGQQVTLRCSPKSGHDTVSWYQQALGQGPQFIFQYYEEEERQRGNFPDRFSGHQFPNYSSELNVNALLLGDSALYLCASNEGAHSYTFGSGTRLTVV.

This clone was seen a single time. The chain joins TRBV15 to TRBJ1-1; D perhaps matches TRBD1 (5 bases). The ends were cut back, 0 bases at V and 5 bases at J, with 10 bases in the middle. Germline V lookup: CDR1 LNHNV, CDR2 YYDKDF (reference sequence). The CDR3 has 14 residues. The CDR3 sequence is CATSRDQGWTEAFF. The CDR3 nucleotides are TGTGCCACCAGCAGAGATCAGGGTTGGACTGAAGCTTTCTTT.

The chain couples TRBV19 to TRBJ2-7; 8 bases agree with TRBD1. Unmatched junction bases numbered 4, after V lost 9 bases and J lost 0 bases. This CDR3 spans 13 amino acids. CDR1 is LNHDA, CDR2 SQIVND, per germline (reference sequence). CDR3 protein: CASRQGSSYEQYF. As DNA, the CDR3 is TGTGCCAGCAGACAGGGGTCCTCCTACGAGCAGTACTTC.

The rearrangement joins TRBV7-2 to TRBJ1-1; D ambiguous. Trimming removed 6 bases at V and 6 bases at J, with 8 bases between. Germline-derived CDR1 and CDR2 are SGHTA and FQGNSA. CDR3 length: 11 amino acids. The DNA for the CDR3 is TGTGCCAGCAGGCCGGTGGCTGAAGCTTTCTTT. Its translation: CASRPVAEAFF.

This chain joins TRBV5-1 and TRBJ1-2; D remains ambiguous. The V and J ends lost 0 bases and 4 bases respectively, with 10 bases between them. The CDR3 loop spans 14 amino acids. The V gene's germline CDR1 is SGHRS and CDR2 YFSETQ. For the CDR3, the DNA is TGCGCCAGCAGCTTGGATCTGGCTGGCTATGGCTACACCTTC. Protein: CASSLDLAGYGYTF.

This clone was recorded at least ten times. The chain has TRBV27 and TRBJ1-4; 7 bases line up with TRBD1. With 4 bases clipped from V and 1 base from J, the junction kept 3 bases outside the gene matches. CDR3 length: 15 amino acids. CDR1 is MNHEY and CDR2 is SMNVEV in the germline V gene (reference sequence). The CDR3: CASSSAGGTNEKLFF. The CDR3 DNA is TGTGCCAGCAGTTCAGCAGGGGGAACTAATGAAAAACTGTTTTTT.

On this clone itself: This likely stems from a read error, as it lies one base from a far larger clone. The rearrangement joins TRBV7-9 to TRBJ2-7, with D maybe TRBD2 (5 bases). The length of the CDR3 is 13 residues. The V gene's germline CDR1 is SEHNR and CDR2 FQNEAQ (reference sequence). This CDR3 reads CASSLATTYEQYF. The CDR3 coding sequence is TGTGCCAGCAGTTTAGCGACAACCTACGAGCAGTACTTC.

The CDR3 region has the DNA TGTGCCAGTAGTAGAAAGGGCTACAATCAGCCCCAGCATTTT. Protein: CASSRKGYNQPQHF. The chain employs TRBV19 and TRBJ1-5; D ambiguous. The CDR3 is made up of 14 amino acids. Germline V CDR1 and CDR2: LNHDA, SQIVND (reference sequence). Trimming stripped 4 bases from V and 3 bases from J, with 10 bases between. Drawing the rest from reference TRBV19 and TRBJ1-5, the complete variable domain is DGGITQSPKYLFRKEGQNVTLSCEQNLNHDAMYWYRQDPGQGLRLIYYSQIVNDFQKGDIAEGYSVSREKKESFPLTVTSAQKNPTAFYLCASSRKGYNQPQHFGDGTRLSIL.

CDR3 residues: CASSIKVGLGMHEQYF. For the CDR3, the DNA is TGTGCCAGTAGTATAAAGGTAGGACTAGGTATGCACGAGCAGTACTTC. The chain combines TRBV19 with TRBJ2-7, with TRBD2 identical over 7 bases. CDR3 length: 16 residues. With 2 bases clipped from V and 5 bases from J, the junction kept 12 bases outside the gene matches. Germline CDR1 LNHDA, CDR2 SQIVND (reference sequence).

This clone has more than one count but fewer than ten. DNA for the CDR3: TGTGCCAGCAGTTCGACTAGACGAGGGACCGGGGAGCTGTTTTTT. The encoded protein is CASSSTRRGTGELFF. The rearrangement links TRBV27 to TRBJ2-2; weak D call: TRBD2 (6 bases). The CDR3 covers 15 residues. Trimming left V 4 bases short and J 5 bases short, with 14 bases between. CDR1 is MNHEY and CDR2 is SMNVEV in the germline V gene (reference sequence).

The chain combines TRBV5-1 with TRBJ2-5, with D unresolved. Trimming cost V 4 bases and J 2 bases, with 12 bases left between them. CDR3 length equals 14 residues. CDR1 and CDR2 (germline): SGHRS, YFSETQ. As DNA, the CDR3 is TGCGCCAGCAGCCCGAGTGGCGTACAAGAGACCCAGTACTTC. As protein: CASSPSGVQETQYF.

This chain links TRBV19 with TRBJ2-3; 8 nucleotides line up with TRBD1. Germline V lookup: CDR1 LNHDA, CDR2 SQIVND (reference sequence). The CDR3 is 16 residues long. Unmatched junction bases numbered 12, after V lost 6 bases and J lost 4 bases. For the CDR3, the DNA is TGTGCCAGTAGCCCAGGACGGACAGGGCTGTCAGATACGCAGTATTTT. Translated, it gives CASSPGRTGLSDTQYF. Variable domain in full (rest from reference TRBV19 and TRBJ2-3): DGGITQSPKYLFRKEGQNVTLSCEQNLNHDAMYWYRQDPGQGLRLIYYSQIVNDFQKGDIAEGYSVSREKKESFPLTVTSAQKNPTAFYLCASSPGRTGLSDTQYFGPGTRLTVL.

This chain uses TRBV10-3 with TRBJ1-4, with 8 bases identical to TRBD1. Unmatched junction bases numbered 4, after V lost 3 bases and J lost 4 bases. This CDR3 has 15 residues. Germline V gene lookup returns CDR1 ENHRY and CDR2 SYGVKD. The CDR3 protein is CAISEGTGYNEKLFF. Here the CDR3 DNA reads TGTGCCATCAGTGAAGGGACAGGTTATAATGAAAAACTGTTTTTT.

The rearrangement joins TRBV5-5 to TRBJ2-6; possibly TRBD1 or TRBD2 for D (5 bases each). CDR1 is SGHKS, CDR2 YYEKEE, per germline (reference sequence). V was clipped by 1 base and J by 2 bases, with 13 bases between them. This CDR3 has 17 residues. This chain's CDR3 is CASSLSSGSTGANVLTF. DNA for the CDR3: TGTGCCAGCAGCTTGTCGTCAGGGAGCACTGGGGCCAACGTCCTGACTTTC.